This is a list of T cell receptor beta chains from one sample in a study of blood T cell repertoires in COVID-19. The protocol was immunoSEQ multiplex PCR, while the TCRdb copy is restricted to in-frame clones and leaves out a portion. This table holds fewer than 450,000 clones, approximately 90% found once. The sample consisted of PBMCs or T cells enriched from blood (not recorded which). The receptors here all came from a woman between 18 and 30 years old who had recovered from COVID-19. The CDR3 runs from the conserved cysteine through the conserved F or W. Each record gives: J gene, clone size, V gene, D gene, CDR3 DNA, CDR3 protein. A D gene is named only where the DNA matches it firmly. Some rows mark clone size as missing; the rest say once, few, many or name a class of expanded clone.

TRBJ2-2 . TRBV28 TRBD1 TGTGCCAGCAGCTCTTACCGGGACAGGGTACAAGCGAACACCGGGGAGCTGTTTTTT CASSSYRDRVQANTGELFF
TRBJ1-1 . TRBV18 . TGTGCCAGCCGCCGGGGGGGCACTGAAGCTTTCTTT CASRRGGTEAFF
TRBJ2-3 . TRBV6-5 TRBD2 TGTGCCAGAGAGAGCGGCGGGGGGAGCACAGATACGCAGTATTTT CARESGGGSTDTQYF
TRBJ2-7 once TRBV3-1/TRBV3-2 TRBD2 TGTGCCAGCAGCCAAACGGGACTAGCCGAGCAGTACTTC CASSQTGLAEQYF
TRBJ2-3 . TRBV7-2 TRBD2 TGTGCCAGCAGCTCCCCGCGACTAGCGGATACGCAGTATTTT CASSSPRLADTQYF
TRBJ1-1 . TRBV9 . TGTGCCAGCAGCGTAGAAGGTAAGGGAGGAGCTTTCTTT CASSVEGKGGAFF
TRBJ1-1 . TRBV7-9 . TGTGCCAGCAGCTCACGACAGCCAAACACTGAAGCTTTCTTT CASSSRQPNTEAFF
TRBJ1-2 . TRBV18 TRBD1 TGTGCCAGCTCACCACTTGAGACAGGGCCCAACTATGGCTACACCTTC CASSPLETGPNYGYTF
TRBJ2-5 . TRBV6-5 . TGTGCCAGCAGTTACTCGTACTCCCAAGAGACCCAGTACTTC CASSYSYSQETQYF
TRBJ2-1 . TRBV18 . TGTGCCAGCTCACCATTGACACAGGGCTACAATGAGCAGTTCTTC CASSPLTQGYNEQFF
TRBJ2-7 . TRBV18 . TGTGCCAGCTCACCGTATCAGGGGTCCTACGAGCAGTACTTC CASSPYQGSYEQYF
TRBJ1-1 . TRBV5-1 . TGCGCCAGCAGCCCAGATCCGGGGAGGGCTGAAGCTTTCTTT CASSPDPGRAEAFF
TRBJ2-1 . TRBV5-4 . TGTGCCAGCAGCTTACCCGCACAGTCCTACAATGAGCAGTTCTTC CASSLPAQSYNEQFF
TRBJ1-2 . TRBV4-1 . TGCGCCAGCAGCACGACGCCGGGGGGGGGCTATGGCTACACCTTC CASSTTPGGGYGYTF